Here is one T cell receptor beta chain with its context. What it binds is unknown. The data derive from a study of CD8+ T cells in alopecia areata. Whole-study findings and limits: More clonal than normal scalp was lesional scalp, particularly alopecia totalis/universalis. Shared TCR sequences were less clear between patients than in mice, possibly partly from HLA diversity.

PBMCs were stained for CD3, CD4 and CD8, and CD4+ and CD8+ T cells were sorted. Germline V gene data show CDR1 as SQVTM and CDR2 as ANQGSEA. The CDR3 covers 16 residues. V gave up 6 bases and J gave up 4 bases; unmatched junction bases: 6. cDNA reverse transcribed from extracted RNA served as the sequencing template. Libraries were prepared by immunoSEQ multiplex PCR; TCRdb keeps only in-frame clonotypes and omits some of them. Of around 82,000 clones listed, 51% are singletons. The sequenced material came from NKG2D-high CD8+ T cells sorted from blood. The clonotype was recovered from a human donor with alopecia areata. V gene TRBV29-1 combines with J gene TRBJ2-1, with 16 bases that match TRBD2. This CDR3 reads CSVGTSGRALYNEQFF. The CDR3 nucleotides are TGCAGCGTGGGGACTAGCGGGAGGGCCCTTTACAATGAGCAGTTCTTC.